A selection of T cell receptor beta chains follows, all from one sample in a study of blood T cell repertoires in COVID-19. TCRdb's table, derived via immunoSEQ multiplex PCR, lists solely in-frame clones and lacks some. The data show roughly 250,000 clones, around 90% seen once. Sequenced sample: PBMCs or T cells enriched from blood (not recorded which). All receptors come from a woman in her thirties with acute COVID-19. Each CDR3 is given with its conserved first and last residue. D genes are given only for firm matches.

j_call: TRBJ1-2; v_call: TRBV27; d_call: NA; cdr3_aa: CASSLAGDYGYTF; cdr3_nt: TGTGCCAGCAGTCTGGCAGGGGACTATGGCTACACCTTC
j_call: TRBJ1-6; v_call: TRBV6-5; d_call: TRBD1; cdr3_aa: CASSSQGADNSPLHF; cdr3_nt: TGTGCCAGCAGTTCACAGGGGGCAGATAATTCACCCCTCCACTTT
j_call: TRBJ2-3; v_call: TRBV7-9; d_call: TRBD2; cdr3_aa: CASSLRLAGGRTDTQYF; cdr3_nt: TGTGCCAGCAGCCTAAGACTAGCGGGGGGGCGCACAGATACGCAGTATTTT
j_call: TRBJ2-5; v_call: TRBV2; d_call: TRBD1; cdr3_aa: CAVLGTGTGVQETQYF; cdr3_nt: TGTGCAGTCCTTGGCACCGGGACAGGGGTACAAGAGACCCAGTACTTC
j_call: TRBJ2-1; v_call: TRBV14; d_call: NA; cdr3_aa: CASSLKRGGGFYNEQFF; cdr3_nt: TGTGCCAGCAGCTTAAAACGCGGCGGGGGCTTCTACAATGAGCAGTTCTTC
j_call: TRBJ1-6; v_call: TRBV7-2; d_call: NA; cdr3_aa: CASSLGQLNSPLHF; cdr3_nt: TGTGCCAGCAGCTTAGGACAGCTGAATTCACCCCTCCACTTT
j_call: TRBJ2-5; v_call: TRBV2; d_call: TRBD1; cdr3_aa: CASRGTGPQETQYF; cdr3_nt: TGTGCCAGCAGGGGGACAGGGCCCCAAGAGACCCAGTACTTC
j_call: TRBJ2-7; v_call: TRBV4-1; d_call: NA; cdr3_aa: CASSLGAPGAYEQYF; cdr3_nt: TGCGCCAGCAGCTTAGGGGCGCCTGGGGCCTACGAGCAGTACTTC
j_call: TRBJ1-4; v_call: TRBV25-1; d_call: TRBD1; cdr3_aa: CASRPIFPGQFNEKLFF; cdr3_nt: TGTGCCAGCAGACCCATCTTCCCGGGACAGTTTAATGAAAAACTGTTTTTT
j_call: TRBJ1-6; v_call: TRBV6-4; d_call: NA; cdr3_aa: CASRYSPNSPLHF; cdr3_nt: TGTGCCAGCAGGTATTCCCCCAATTCACCCCTCCACTTT
j_call: TRBJ2-1; v_call: TRBV5-5; d_call: NA; cdr3_aa: CASSLPGYNEQFF; cdr3_nt: TGTGCCAGCAGCTTACCGGGGTACAATGAGCAGTTCTTC
j_call: TRBJ2-3; v_call: TRBV11-2; d_call: NA; cdr3_aa: CASSPRQYLTDTQYF; cdr3_nt: TGTGCCAGCAGCCCAAGACAGTATCTCACAGATACGCAGTATTTT
j_call: TRBJ1-1; v_call: TRBV15; d_call: NA; cdr3_aa: CATSSYRVGTEAFF; cdr3_nt: TGTGCCACCAGCTCTTACAGGGTGGGCACTGAAGCTTTCTTT
j_call: TRBJ1-2; v_call: TRBV6-5; d_call: NA; cdr3_aa: CASSSGAADYGYTF; cdr3_nt: TGTGCCAGCAGTTCTGGGGCGGCGGACTATGGCTACACCTTC
j_call: TRBJ2-1; v_call: TRBV3-1/TRBV3-2; d_call: NA; cdr3_aa: CASSQGGGYSYNEQFF; cdr3_nt: TGTGCCAGCAGCCAAGGGGGAGGTTACTCCTACAATGAGCAGTTCTTC
j_call: TRBJ2-2; v_call: TRBV7-6; d_call: NA; cdr3_aa: CASSPGGVELFF; cdr3_nt: TGTGCCAGCAGCCCCGGGGGAGTGGAGCTGTTTTTT
j_call: TRBJ1-2; v_call: TRBV6-5; d_call: TRBD1; cdr3_aa: CASSYSPMGQGSYYTF; cdr3_nt: TGTGCCAGCAGTTACTCTCCCATGGGACAGGGATCTTACTACACCTTC
j_call: TRBJ2-3; v_call: TRBV5-1; d_call: NA; cdr3_aa: CASSETIAADTQYF; cdr3_nt: TGCGCCAGCAGTGAGACTATTGCCGCCGATACGCAGTATTTT
j_call: TRBJ1-1; v_call: TRBV12-3/TRBV12-4; d_call: NA; cdr3_aa: CATRQLNTEAFF; cdr3_nt: TGTGCCACGAGGCAGCTGAACACTGAAGCTTTCTTT
j_call: TRBJ1-2; v_call: TRBV5-5; d_call: NA; cdr3_aa: CASTRPGASVGYTF; cdr3_nt: TGTGCCAGCACCCGACCCGGGGCTAGCGTCGGCTACACCTTC
j_call: TRBJ1-1; v_call: TRBV4-3; d_call: NA; cdr3_aa: CASSQDPRGDTEAFF; cdr3_nt: TGCGCCAGCAGCCAAGATCCCCGAGGCGACACTGAAGCTTTCTTT
j_call: TRBJ1-1; v_call: TRBV6-5; d_call: TRBD1; cdr3_aa: CASRGGRGTEAFF; cdr3_nt: TGTGCCAGCCGAGGGGGCCGGGGCACTGAAGCTTTCTTT
j_call: TRBJ1-2; v_call: TRBV19; d_call: NA; cdr3_aa: CASSIGRGPIYGYTF; cdr3_nt: TGTGCCAGTAGTATAGGGAGGGGTCCCATCTATGGCTACACCTTC
j_call: TRBJ2-7; v_call: TRBV30; d_call: NA; cdr3_aa: CAWSQQSYEQYF; cdr3_nt: TGTGCCTGGAGTCAACAGTCCTACGAGCAGTACTTC
j_call: TRBJ1-2; v_call: TRBV11-2; d_call: TRBD1; cdr3_aa: CASSSPRGRGGGYTF; cdr3_nt: TGTGCCAGCAGCTCACCAAGGGGGCGGGGTGGTGGCTACACCTTC